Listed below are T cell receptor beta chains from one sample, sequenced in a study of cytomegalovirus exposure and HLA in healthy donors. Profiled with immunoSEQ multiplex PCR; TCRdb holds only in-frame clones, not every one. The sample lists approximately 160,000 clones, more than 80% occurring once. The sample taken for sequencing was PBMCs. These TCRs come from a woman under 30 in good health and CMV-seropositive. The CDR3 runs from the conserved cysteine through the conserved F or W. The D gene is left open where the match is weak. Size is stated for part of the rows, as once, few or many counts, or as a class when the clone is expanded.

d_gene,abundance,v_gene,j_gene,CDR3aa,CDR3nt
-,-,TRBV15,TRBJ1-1,CATSRVGQGSFF,-
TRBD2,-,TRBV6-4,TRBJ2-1,CASSDSGTSGYNEQFF,TGTGCCAGCAGTGACTCGGGGACTAGCGGGTACAATGAGCAGTTCTTC
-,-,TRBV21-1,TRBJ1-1,CASNHFSGTEAFF,TGTGCCAGCAACCATTTTTCCGGGACTGAAGCTTTCTTT
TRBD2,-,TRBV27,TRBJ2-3,CASSLLGFGLAGERTDTQYF,TGTGCCAGCAGTTTACTGGGCTTCGGGCTAGCGGGAGAGAGAACAGATACGCAGTATTTT
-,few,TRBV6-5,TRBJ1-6,CASREQGLGSPLHF,TGTGCCAGCAGAGAGCAGGGACTCGGGTCACCCCTCCACTTT
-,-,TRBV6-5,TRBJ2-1,CASSSPRNEQFF,TGTGCCAGCAGTTCTCCCCGCAATGAGCAGTTCTTC
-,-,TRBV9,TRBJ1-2,CASSAQGYGYTF,TGTGCCAGCAGCGCCCAGGGGTATGGCTACACCTTC
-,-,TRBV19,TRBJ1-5,CASSSEGGQGNQPQHF,TGTGCCAGTAGTTCCGAGGGGGGGCAAGGGAATCAGCCCCAGCATTTT
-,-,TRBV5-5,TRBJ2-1,CASTLGSSYNEQFF,TGTGCCAGCACCCTCGGTAGCTCCTACAATGAGCAGTTCTTC
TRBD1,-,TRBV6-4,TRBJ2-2,CATYRQGPNTGELFF,TGTGCCACCTACCGACAGGGGCCGAACACCGGGGAGCTGTTTTTT
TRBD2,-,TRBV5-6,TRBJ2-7,CASSSLRLAGYTYEQYF,TGTGCCAGCAGCTCCCTCCGACTAGCGGGATATACCTACGAGCAGTACTTC
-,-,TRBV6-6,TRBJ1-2,CATGGDYGYTF,TGTGCCACCGGCGGGGACTATGGCTACACCTTC
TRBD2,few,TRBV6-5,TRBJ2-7,CASSYRGGSYEQYF,TGTGCCAGCAGTTACCGGGGCGGGAGCTACGAGCAGTACTTC
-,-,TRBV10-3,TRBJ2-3,CAIRGILTTDTQYF,TGTGCCATAAGGGGGATACTGACTACAGATACGCAGTATTTT
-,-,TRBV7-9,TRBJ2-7,CASSSGAAGSYEQYF,TGTGCCAGCAGCTCCGGAGCCGCTGGAAGCTACGAGCAGTACTTC
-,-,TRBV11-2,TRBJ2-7,CASSLRGHVAEQYF,TGTGCCAGCAGCTTAAGAGGACACGTAGCCGAGCAGTACTTC
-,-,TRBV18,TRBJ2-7,CASSPPSGAYEQYF,TGTGCCAGCTCACCACCCTCAGGGGCCTACGAGCAGTACTTC
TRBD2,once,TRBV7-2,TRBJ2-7,CASSLRTSGSSYEQYF,TGTGCCAGCAGCTTACGGACTAGCGGTAGCTCCTACGAGCAGTACTTC
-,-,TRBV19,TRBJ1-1,CASSTGGAGNTEAFF,TGTGCCAGTAGTACTGGGGGCGCGGGGAACACTGAAGCTTTCTTT
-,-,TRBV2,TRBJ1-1,CASRVVLGTEAFF,TGTGCCAGCAGGGTAGTTCTCGGCACTGAAGCTTTCTTT
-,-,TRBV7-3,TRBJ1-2,CASSLDSTGNYGYTF,TGTGCCAGCAGCTTGGACAGTACAGGGAACTATGGCTACACCTTC
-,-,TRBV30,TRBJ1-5,CAWSVGRQPQHF,TGTGCCTGGAGTGTAGGGAGGCAGCCCCAGCATTTT
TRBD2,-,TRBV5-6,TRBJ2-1,CASSPGGYNEQFF,TGTGCCAGCAGTCCGGGGGGTTACAATGAGCAGTTCTTC
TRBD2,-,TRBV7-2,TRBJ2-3,CASSPGGGGPGDTQYF,TGTGCCAGCAGCCCGGGAGGGGGGGGGCCAGGAGATACGCAGTATTTT
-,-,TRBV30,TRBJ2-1,CAWSVFFGTCHVVEQFF,TGTGCCTGGAGTGTCTTCTTCGGGACTTGCCATGTCGTTGAGCAGTTCTTC
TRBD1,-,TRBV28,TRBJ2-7,CATRRQGRNEQYF,TGTGCCACCCGAAGACAGGGTCGGAACGAGCAGTACTTC
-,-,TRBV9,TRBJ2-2,CASSVDGVTGELFF,TGTGCCAGCAGCGTAGACGGAGTCACCGGGGAGCTGTTTTTT
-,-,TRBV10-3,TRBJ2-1,CAISKSEGGTSYNEQFF,TGTGCCATCAGTAAGAGCGAGGGGGGGACTTCCTACAATGAGCAGTTCTTC
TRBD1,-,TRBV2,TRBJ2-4,CASRADRAEAKNIQYF,TGTGCCAGCAGGGCGGACAGGGCTGAAGCCAAAAACATTCAGTACTTC
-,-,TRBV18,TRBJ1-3,CASSPVVAGNTIYF,TGTGCCAGCTCCCCCGTAGTAGCTGGAAACACCATATATTTT
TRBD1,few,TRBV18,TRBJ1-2,CASSPVPGQGWVGYTF,TGTGCCAGCTCACCCGTCCCGGGACAGGGATGGGTTGGCTACACCTTC
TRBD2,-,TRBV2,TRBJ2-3,CASSYPGTRATDTQYF,TGTGCCAGCAGTTACCCCGGGACTAGGGCCACAGATACGCAGTATTTT
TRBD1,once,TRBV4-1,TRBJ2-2,CASSPQTGMVAGELFF,TGCGCCAGCAGCCCTCAGACAGGGATGGTAGCCGGGGAGCTGTTTTTT
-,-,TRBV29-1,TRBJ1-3,CSARFSGNTIYF,TGCAGCGCTCGTTTCTCTGGAAACACCATATATTTT
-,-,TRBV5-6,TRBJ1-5,CASSLAIRGNQPQHF,TGTGCCAGCAGCTTGGCCATCAGAGGGAATCAGCCCCAGCATTTT
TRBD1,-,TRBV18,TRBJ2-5,CASSPQTGTEETQYF,TGTGCCAGCTCACCCCAAACGGGGACAGAAGAGACCCAGTACTTC
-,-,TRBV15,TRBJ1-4,CATSRGTTGLAEKLFF,TGTGCCACCAGCAGAGGGACAACAGGGCTGGCTGAAAAACTGTTTTTT
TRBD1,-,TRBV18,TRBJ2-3,CASSPDRASDTQYF,TGTGCCAGCTCACCGGACAGGGCTTCAGATACGCAGTATTTT
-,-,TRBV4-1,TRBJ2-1,CASSQEWRDYNEQFF,TGCGCCAGCAGCCAAGAGTGGCGGGACTACAATGAGCAGTTCTTC
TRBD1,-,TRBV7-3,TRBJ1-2,CASSNSGTGRNGYTF,TGTGCCAGCAGCAATTCCGGGACAGGGAGGAATGGCTACACCTTC
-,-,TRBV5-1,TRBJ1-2,CASSLRQADYGYTF,TGCGCCAGCAGCTTGCGACAGGCCGACTATGGCTACACCTTC
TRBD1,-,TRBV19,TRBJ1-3,CASTYQNRQGRNTIYF,TGTGCCAGTACTTATCAAAACCGACAGGGGCGGAACACCATATATTTT
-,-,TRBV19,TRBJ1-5,CASSILGRGDQPQHF,TGTGCCAGTAGTATCCTAGGCCGGGGGGATCAGCCCCAGCATTTT
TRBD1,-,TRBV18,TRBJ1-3,CASSPRDRASGNTIYF,TGTGCCAGCTCACCTAGGGACAGAGCGTCTGGAAACACCATATATTTT
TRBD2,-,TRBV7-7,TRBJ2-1,CASSLRATSGGAYNEQFF,TGTGCCAGCAGCTTACGGGCGACTAGCGGGGGGGCCTACAATGAGCAGTTCTTC
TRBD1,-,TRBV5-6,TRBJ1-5,CASSDGTGRNQPQHF,TGTGCCAGCAGCGACGGGACAGGTCGGAATCAGCCCCAGCATTTT
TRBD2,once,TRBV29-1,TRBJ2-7,CSSRLAEGYEQYF,TGCAGCAGCCGACTAGCGGAGGGCTACGAGCAGTACTTC
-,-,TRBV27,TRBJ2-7,CASRVTPGESYEQYF,TGTGCCAGTAGGGTTACTCCGGGAGAAAGCTACGAGCAGTACTTC
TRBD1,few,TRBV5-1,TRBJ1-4,CASSLEQGAKKLFF,TGCGCCAGCAGCTTGGAGCAGGGGGCGAAAAAACTGTTTTTT
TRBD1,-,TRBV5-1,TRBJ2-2,CASSLRKQGAANTGELFF,TGCGCCAGCAGCTTAAGGAAGCAGGGGGCTGCGAACACCGGGGAGCTGTTTTTT
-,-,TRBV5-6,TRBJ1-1,CASSWLTGNTEAFF,TGTGCCAGCAGCTGGCTGACGGGGAACACTGAAGCTTTCTTT